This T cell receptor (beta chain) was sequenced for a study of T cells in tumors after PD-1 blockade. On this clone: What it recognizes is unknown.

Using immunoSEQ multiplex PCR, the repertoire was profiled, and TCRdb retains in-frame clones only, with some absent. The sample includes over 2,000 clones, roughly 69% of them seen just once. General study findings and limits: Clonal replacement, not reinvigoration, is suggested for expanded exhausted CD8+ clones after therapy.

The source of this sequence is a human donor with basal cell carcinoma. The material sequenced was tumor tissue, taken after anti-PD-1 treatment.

The CDR3 region is CASSLGWNTGELFF. CDR3 in DNA: TGTGCCAGCAGCCTCGGATGGAACACCGGGGAGCTGTTTTTT. The chain links TRBV7-2 to TRBJ2-2; D is ambiguous. Trimming removed 5 bases at V and 1 base at J, with 8 bases between. The CDR3 consists of 14 residues. Germline lookup yields CDR1 SGHTA and CDR2 FQGNSA. Looking up the rest from reference TRBV7-2 and TRBJ2-2 gives the full variable domain: GAGVSQSPSNKVTEKGKDVELRCDPISGHTALYWYRQSLGQGLEFLIYFQGNSAPDKSGLPSDRFSAERTGGSVSTLTIQRTQQEDSAVYLCASSLGWNTGELFFGEGSRLTVL.